The T cell receptor beta chain under discussion was sequenced for a study of human T cells and chemical hapten exposure. Time point described: pre-sensitization, week 0. Treatment meaning: therapeutic diphenylcyclopropenone sensitization with weekly scalp DPC. The table lists this clonotype with many counts. Antigen specificity is unknown. The library attached unique molecular identifiers to individual cDNA molecules. TCRdb ran MiXCR on the RACE reads and lists one entry per CDR3 protein. The repertoire has 350,000 to 450,000 distinct CDR3 sequences, 4% to 6% of them found once; the top ten carry roughly 2.6%. The V and J ends lost 5 bases and 4 bases, in that order; junction bases with no gene match: 10. The CDR3 length is 16 residues. Germline assignment: CDR1 SGHTA and CDR2 FQGNSA. Study conclusions and caveats: Counts of TCRs above 1 in 1000 frequency stayed unchanged with DPC sensitization.

The gene calls are TRBV7-2 and TRBJ2-3, with 9 bases matching TRBD2. Sequences were derived from whole blood, sampled in connection with sensitization to the hapten diphenylcyclopropenone (DPC). The clonotype was recovered from a woman between 45 and 65 years old with alopecia areata. Some clones in this sample may be carry-over from other donors' samples. CDR3 protein: CASSRLSTSGSDTQYF. DNA for the CDR3: TGTGCCAGCAGCCGCCTTTCGACTAGCGGATCAGATACGCAGTATTTT.